The clone carrying this TCR beta chain was detected many times. Its antigen remains unidentified. The sample belongs to a study of response to subunit inactivated influenza vaccine. TCRdb recomputed calls from the RT-PCR reads with MiXCR, one row per CDR3 protein. This table has 500,000 or so distinct CDR3 sequences, 16% appearing once. The study, taken as a whole, reports: Few additional T cells are recruited per seasonal influenza vaccination, authors suggested.

Trimming at V came to 0 bases and at J to 9 bases, leaving 10 bases not matched to a gene. Germline CDR1 is DFQATT and CDR2 is SNEGSKA (reference sequence). This CDR3 is built from 14 residues. The chain recombines TRBV20-1 with TRBJ1-1, with TRBD1 matching 7 bases. Material: CD4+ T cells sorted from PBMCs, obtained less than 30 months after vaccination. This receptor was identified in a man between 50 and 70 years old who received an inactivated influenza vaccine. In nucleotides, the CDR3 is TGCAGTGCTAGAGACGGGACAGTCGGTTCAAAAGCTTTCTTT. As protein: CSARDGTVGSKAFF.